This T cell receptor beta chain was recovered during a study of T cell responses to AZD1222 COVID-19 vaccine. Background on the study: Pooling covered second doses at about 4 or about 12 weeks.

Some clones are missing from TCRdb's copy, which holds only in-frame ones; the method was immunoSEQ multiplex PCR. The data hold roughly 200,000 clones, with around 92% observed a single time. Points on this clone: As yet, its antigen is unknown.

The germline V and J ends were trimmed by 7 bases and 2 bases, with 11 bases remaining between them. CDR3 length: 13 residues. Germline V gene data show CDR1 as LGHDT and CDR2 as YNNKEL (reference sequence). The study's findings and limits: Increases in Spike-specific TCR breadth and depth were seen after two AZD1222 doses. Dominant at 160-218 and 743-854, vaccine-associated CD4 TCRs also spanned spike. Donors in the cohort were predominantly white British and more often female, and clonal diversity was possibly underestimated.

The sequence was obtained from an adult in good health. The specimen comprised peripheral blood, sampled on day 0 of AZD1222 vaccination. V and J are TRBV3-1 (or the pseudogene TRBV3-2) and TRBJ1-1, with D maybe TRBD1 (6 bases). In nucleotides, the CDR3 is TGTGCCAGCACCCAGACAGGTAACACTGAAGCTTTCTTT. This codes for CASTQTGNTEAFF.